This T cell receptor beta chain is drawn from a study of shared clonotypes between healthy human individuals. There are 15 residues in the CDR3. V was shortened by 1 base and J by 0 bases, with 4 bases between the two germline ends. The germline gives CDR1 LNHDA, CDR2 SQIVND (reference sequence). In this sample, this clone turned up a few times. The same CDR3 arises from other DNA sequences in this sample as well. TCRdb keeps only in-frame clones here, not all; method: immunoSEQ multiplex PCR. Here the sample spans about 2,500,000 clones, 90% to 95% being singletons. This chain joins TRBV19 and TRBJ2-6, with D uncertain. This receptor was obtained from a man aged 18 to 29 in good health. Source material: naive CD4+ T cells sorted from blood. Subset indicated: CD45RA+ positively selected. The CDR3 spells CASSIGGSGANVLTF. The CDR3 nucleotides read TGTGCCAGTAGTATAGGGGGCTCTGGGGCCAACGTCCTGACTTTC.